A single sample is the source of the 11 T cell receptor beta chains below, sequenced in a study of shared clonotypes between healthy human individuals. Clones were sequenced by immunoSEQ multiplex PCR, and TCRdb holds only the in-frame ones, with some missing. The repertoire holds roughly 500,000 clones, with approximately 80% as singletons. The sequencing sample was made of PBMCs. These receptors all come from a woman aged 40 to 49 in good health. Some clones in this sample may be carry-over from other donors' samples.

In the case of this clone: At one end the junction does not follow the germline gene, possibly because of a read error. The CDR3 here is CASSLSGAGELFF. In DNA, the CDR3 is TGTGCTAGCAGCTTGTCGGGCGCCGGGGAGCTGTTTTTT. This rearrangement joins TRBV7-7 to TRBJ2-2, with D unclear. Germline V gene data show CDR1 as SSHAT and CDR2 as FNYEAQ (reference sequence). The CDR3 runs 13 residues.

The chain links TRBV11-2 to TRBJ1-1, with unresolved D. From germline, CDR1 is SGHAT and CDR2 FQNNGV. CDR3 size: 14 residues. V lost 2 bases, J lost 6 bases, and 13 bases lay in between. The CDR3 reads CASSLPARNAEAFF. In DNA, the CDR3 is TGTGCCAGCAGCTTACCGGCCCGAAACGCTGAAGCTTTCTTT.

This clone showed up just a few times. Other DNA sequences within the sample encode an identical CDR3. The V call is TRBV7-3, the J call TRBJ2-1, with 10 bases fitting TRBD2. The CDR3 sequence is 15 residues long. The V gene's germline CDR1 is SGHTA and CDR2 FQGTGA. Germline trimming cut 5 bases from V and 8 bases from J; bases unmatched to any gene: 9. For the CDR3, the DNA is TGTGCCAGCAGCCCGGGCCTAGCGGGAGCAGATGAGCAGTTCTTC. It encodes CASSPGLAGADEQFF.

V gene TRBV7-3 combines with J gene TRBJ2-1, with TRBD1 identical over 11 bases. The V segment lost 4 bases and the J segment 7 bases; nucleotides outside the gene matches: 9. Germline-derived CDR1 and CDR2 are SGHTA and FQGTGA. This CDR3 has 16 residues. The CDR3 here is CASSYTGTGGPNEQFF. As DNA, the CDR3 is TGTGCCAGCAGCTATACCGGGACAGGGGGTCCTAATGAGCAGTTCTTC.

The V and J genes are TRBV7-3 and TRBJ2-1, with a weak D call TRBD2 (6 bases). The germline CDR1 and CDR2 sequences are SGHTA and FQGTGA. The CDR3 is made up of 14 amino acids. V lost 5 bases and J lost 10, with 18 bases in between. In nucleotides, the CDR3 is TGTGCCAGCAGCCAATCGGGGGTACAAGGCGAGCAGTTCTTC. Translating it yields CASSQSGVQGEQFF.

The V call is TRBV18, the J call TRBJ2-2, with TRBD2 matching 7 bases. Germline CDR1 is KGHSH and CDR2 is LQKENI. There are 15 residues in the CDR3. Trimming removed 2 bases from V and 1 base from J; junction bases left unmatched: 1. CDR3: CASSPAGENTGELFF. The CDR3 region has the DNA TGTGCCAGCTCACCAGCGGGGGAGAACACCGGGGAGCTGTTTTTT.

CDR3: CASSFLPGEGEQFF. The CDR3 bases are TGTGCCAGCAGTTTCTTACCAGGCGAGGGTGAGCAGTTCTTC. The chain combines TRBV27 with TRBJ2-1, with TRBD2 as a possible D gene (5 bases). Germline assignment: CDR1 MNHEY and CDR2 SMNVEV (reference sequence). This CDR3 comprises 14 residues. Between the trimmed V and J ends, which lost 3 bases and 9 bases, there was a span of 15 bases.

The rearrangement links TRBV9 to TRBJ1-2; D not resolved. The CDR3 runs to 14 residues. From germline, CDR1 is SGDLS and CDR2 YYNGEE. The germline V and J ends were trimmed by 4 bases and 8 bases, with 18 bases remaining between them. In nucleotides, the CDR3 is TGTGCCAGCAGCACCCAAGGGTTAATGGGGGGCTACACCTTC. Its protein product is CASSTQGLMGGYTF.

This clone was seen a handful of times. The chain couples TRBV6-1 to TRBJ2-5; TRBD1 is a possible D gene (5 bases). The CDR3 length is 14 residues. Germline assignment: CDR1 MNHNS and CDR2 SASEGT. Trimming cost V 4 bases and J 2 bases, with 11 bases left between them. CDR3 sequence (DNA): TGTGCCAGCAGTGTCGGCAGACAGCAAGAGACCCAGTACTTC. Protein: CASSVGRQQETQYF.

At least ten counts were recorded for this clone. The rearrangement uses TRBV6-5 and TRBJ2-5; D might be TRBD1 (6 bases). This CDR3 comprises 16 residues. Trimming took 2 bases from V and 5 from J, leaving 18 bases between them. Germline lookup yields CDR1 MNHEY and CDR2 SVGAGI. The CDR3 sequence: CASSYTPRGISETQYF. The DNA of the CDR3 is TGTGCCAGCAGTTACACACCCAGGGGTATTTCGGAGACCCAGTACTTC.

The CDR3 spells CASSPRGQLYEQYF. The CDR3 DNA is TGTGCCAGCTCACCAAGGGGACAGCTCTACGAGCAGTACTTC. This chain connects TRBV18 to TRBJ2-7; TRBD1 aligns across 7 bases. This CDR3 comprises 14 residues. The trim removed 2 bases at V and 3 bases at J, leaving 4 bases unmatched. Germline values: CDR1 KGHSH, CDR2 LQKENI.